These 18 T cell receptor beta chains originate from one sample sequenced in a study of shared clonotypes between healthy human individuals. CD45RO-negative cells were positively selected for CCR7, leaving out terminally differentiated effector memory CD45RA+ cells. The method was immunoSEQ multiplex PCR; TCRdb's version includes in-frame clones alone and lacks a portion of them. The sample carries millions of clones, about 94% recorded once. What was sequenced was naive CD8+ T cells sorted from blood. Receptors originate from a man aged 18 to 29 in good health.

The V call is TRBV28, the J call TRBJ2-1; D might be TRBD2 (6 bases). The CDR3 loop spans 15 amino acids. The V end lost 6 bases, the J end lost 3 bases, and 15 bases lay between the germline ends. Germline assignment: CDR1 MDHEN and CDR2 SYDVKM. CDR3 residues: CASRPEGLSYNEQFF. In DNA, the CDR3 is TGTGCCAGCAGGCCCGAGGGACTGAGCTACAATGAGCAGTTCTTC. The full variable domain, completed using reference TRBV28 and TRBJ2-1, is DVKVTQSSRYLVKRTGEKVFLECVQDMDHENMFWYRQDPGLGLRLIYFSYDVKMKEKGDIPEGYSVSREKKERFSLILESASTNQTSMYLCASRPEGLSYNEQFFGPGTRLTVL.

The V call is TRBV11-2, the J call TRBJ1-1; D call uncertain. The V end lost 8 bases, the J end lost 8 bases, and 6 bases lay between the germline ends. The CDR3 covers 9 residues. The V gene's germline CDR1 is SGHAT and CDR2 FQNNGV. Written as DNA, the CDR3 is TGTGCCAGCGACCTCGAAGCTTTCTTT. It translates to CASDLEAFF.

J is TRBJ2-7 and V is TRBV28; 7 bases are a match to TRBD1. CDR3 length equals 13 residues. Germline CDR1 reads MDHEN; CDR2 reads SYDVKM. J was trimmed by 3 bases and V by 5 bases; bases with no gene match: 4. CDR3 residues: CASSLQGDYEQYF. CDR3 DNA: TGTGCCAGCAGTCTCCAGGGGGACTACGAGCAGTACTTC.

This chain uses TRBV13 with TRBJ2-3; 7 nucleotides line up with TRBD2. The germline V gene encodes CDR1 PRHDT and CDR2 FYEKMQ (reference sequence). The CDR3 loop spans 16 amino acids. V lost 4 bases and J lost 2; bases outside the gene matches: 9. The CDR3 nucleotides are TGTGCCAGCAGCTCACTGTGGCGGGAGAACACAGATACGCAGTATTTT. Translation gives CASSSLWRENTDTQYF.

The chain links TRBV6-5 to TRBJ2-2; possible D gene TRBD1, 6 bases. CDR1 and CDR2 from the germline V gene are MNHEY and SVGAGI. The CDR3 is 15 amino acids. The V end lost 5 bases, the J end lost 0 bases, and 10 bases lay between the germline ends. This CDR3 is CASSHWDTNTGELFF. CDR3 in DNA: TGTGCCAGCAGTCATTGGGACACGAACACCGGGGAGCTGTTTTTT.

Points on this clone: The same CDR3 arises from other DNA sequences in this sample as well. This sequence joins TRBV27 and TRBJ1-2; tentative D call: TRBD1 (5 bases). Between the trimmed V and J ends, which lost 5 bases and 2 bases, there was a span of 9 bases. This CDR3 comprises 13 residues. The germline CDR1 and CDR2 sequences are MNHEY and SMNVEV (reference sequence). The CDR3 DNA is TGTGCCAGCAGTCCCCGGGACAACTATGGCTACACCTTC. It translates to CASSPRDNYGYTF.

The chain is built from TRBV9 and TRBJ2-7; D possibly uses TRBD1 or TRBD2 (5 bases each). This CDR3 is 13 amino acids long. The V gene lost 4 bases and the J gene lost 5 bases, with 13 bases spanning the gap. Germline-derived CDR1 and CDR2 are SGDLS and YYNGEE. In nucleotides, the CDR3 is TGTGCCAGCAGCAGGGGCCACGGGGACGAGCAGTACTTC. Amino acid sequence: CASSRGHGDEQYF.

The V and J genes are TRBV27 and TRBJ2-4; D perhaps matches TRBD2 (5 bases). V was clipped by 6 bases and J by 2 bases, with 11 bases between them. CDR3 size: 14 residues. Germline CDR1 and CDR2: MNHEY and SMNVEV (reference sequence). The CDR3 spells CASRTLDPKNIQYF. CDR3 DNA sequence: TGTGCCAGCAGAACACTAGATCCCAAAAACATTCAGTACTTC.

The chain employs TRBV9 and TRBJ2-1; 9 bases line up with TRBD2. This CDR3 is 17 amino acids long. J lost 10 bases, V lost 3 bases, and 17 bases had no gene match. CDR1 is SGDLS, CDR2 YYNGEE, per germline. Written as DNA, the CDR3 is TGTGCCAGCAGCGCCTCCTACCTGGGGACTAGCTCGGGGGAGCAGTTCTTC. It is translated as CASSASYLGTSSGEQFF.

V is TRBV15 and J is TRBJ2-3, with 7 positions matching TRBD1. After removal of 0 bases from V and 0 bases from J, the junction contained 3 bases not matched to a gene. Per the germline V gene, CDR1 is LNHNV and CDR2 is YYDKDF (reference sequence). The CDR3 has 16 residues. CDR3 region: CATSRDEGASTDTQYF. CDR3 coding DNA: TGTGCCACCAGCAGAGATGAGGGGGCTAGCACAGATACGCAGTATTTT.

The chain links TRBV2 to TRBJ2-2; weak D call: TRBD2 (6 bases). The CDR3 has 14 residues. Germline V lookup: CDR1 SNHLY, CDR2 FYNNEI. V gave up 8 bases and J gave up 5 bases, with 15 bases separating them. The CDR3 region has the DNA TGTGCCAGCGGGGACTTGGGAATTACCGGGGAGCTGTTTTTT. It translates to CASGDLGITGELFF.

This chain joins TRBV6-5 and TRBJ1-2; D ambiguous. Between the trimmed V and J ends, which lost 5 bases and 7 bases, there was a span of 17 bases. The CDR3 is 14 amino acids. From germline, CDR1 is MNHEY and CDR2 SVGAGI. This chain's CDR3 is CASSHLEGYGGYTF. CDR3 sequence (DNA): TGTGCCAGCAGTCACCTCGAGGGTTATGGTGGCTACACCTTC.

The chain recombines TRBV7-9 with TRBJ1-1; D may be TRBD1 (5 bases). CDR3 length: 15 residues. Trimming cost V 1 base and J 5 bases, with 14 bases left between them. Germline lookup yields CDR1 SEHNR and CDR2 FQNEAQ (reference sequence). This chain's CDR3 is CASSLGMGLGTEAFF. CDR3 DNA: TGTGCCAGCAGCTTAGGGATGGGGCTGGGAACTGAAGCTTTCTTT.

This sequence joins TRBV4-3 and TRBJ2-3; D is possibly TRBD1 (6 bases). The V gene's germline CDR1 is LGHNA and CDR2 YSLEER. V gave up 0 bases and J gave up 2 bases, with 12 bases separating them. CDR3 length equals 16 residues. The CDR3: CASSQDGQRYTDTQYF. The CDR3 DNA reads TGCGCCAGCAGCCAAGATGGACAGCGTTACACAGATACGCAGTATTTT.

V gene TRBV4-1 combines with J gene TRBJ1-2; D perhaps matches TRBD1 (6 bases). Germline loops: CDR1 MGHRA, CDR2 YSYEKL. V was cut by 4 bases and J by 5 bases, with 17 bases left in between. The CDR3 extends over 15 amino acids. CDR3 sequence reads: CASSPRQDTTYGYTF. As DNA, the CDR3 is TGCGCCAGCAGCCCCCGACAGGATACCACTTATGGCTACACCTTC.

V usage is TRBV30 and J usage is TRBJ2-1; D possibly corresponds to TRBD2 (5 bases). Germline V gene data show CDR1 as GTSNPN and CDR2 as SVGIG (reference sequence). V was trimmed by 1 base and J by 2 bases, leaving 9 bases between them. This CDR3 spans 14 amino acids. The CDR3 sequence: CAWSASGAYNEQFF. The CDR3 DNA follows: TGTGCCTGGAGTGCGAGCGGTGCCTACAATGAGCAGTTCTTC.

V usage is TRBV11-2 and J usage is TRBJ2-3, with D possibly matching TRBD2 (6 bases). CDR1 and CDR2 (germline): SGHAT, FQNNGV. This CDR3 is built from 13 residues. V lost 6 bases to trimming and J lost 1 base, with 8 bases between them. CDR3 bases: TGTGCCAGCAGGGGACTCGGCACAGATACGCAGTATTTT. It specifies CASRGLGTDTQYF.

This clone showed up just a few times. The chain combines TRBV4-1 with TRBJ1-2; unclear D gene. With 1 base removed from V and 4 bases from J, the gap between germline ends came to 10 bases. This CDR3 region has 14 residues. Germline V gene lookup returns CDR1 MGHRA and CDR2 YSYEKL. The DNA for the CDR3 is TGCGCCAGCAGCCAAGGAACAGTTTCCTATGGCTACACCTTC. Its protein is CASSQGTVSYGYTF.